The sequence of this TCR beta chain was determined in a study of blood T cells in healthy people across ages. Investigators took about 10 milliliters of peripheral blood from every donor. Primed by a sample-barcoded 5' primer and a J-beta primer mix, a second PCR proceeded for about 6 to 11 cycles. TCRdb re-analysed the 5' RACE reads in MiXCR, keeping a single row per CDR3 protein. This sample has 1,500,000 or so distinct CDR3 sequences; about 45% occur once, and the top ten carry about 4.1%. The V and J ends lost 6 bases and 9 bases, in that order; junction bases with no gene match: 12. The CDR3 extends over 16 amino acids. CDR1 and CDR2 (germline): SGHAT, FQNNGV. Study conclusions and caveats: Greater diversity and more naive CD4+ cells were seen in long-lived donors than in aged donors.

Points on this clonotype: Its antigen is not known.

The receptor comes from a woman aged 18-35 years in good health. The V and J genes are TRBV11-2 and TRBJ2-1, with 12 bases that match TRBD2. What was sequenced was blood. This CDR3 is CASRRPSGGALSEQFF. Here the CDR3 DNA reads TGTGCCAGCAGACGACCTAGCGGGGGGGCCCTGAGTGAGCAGTTCTTC.